These 18 T cell receptor beta chains came from one sample sequenced in a study of T cell responses to AZD1222 COVID-19 vaccine. Assay used: immunoSEQ multiplex PCR; TCRdb lists only in-frame clones, some missing. Of 100,000 to 150,000 clones in the sample, more than 75% were seen once. Source: peripheral blood, taken on day 0 of AZD1222 vaccination. The receptors were sampled from an adult in good health.

V is TRBV5-5 and J is TRBJ2-3, with a tentative D call TRBD2 (6 bases). Germline CDR1 and CDR2: SGHKS and YYEKEE (reference sequence). V was trimmed by 3 bases and J by 6 bases, leaving 17 bases between them. This CDR3 comprises 15 residues. The CDR3 DNA sequence: TGTGCCAGCAGCTCCGAGTCTGGGGGGTGGGATACGCAGTATTTT. Translating it yields CASSSESGGWDTQYF. The complete variable domain, with remaining parts taken from reference TRBV5-5 and TRBJ2-3, reads DAGVTQSPTHLIKTRGQQVTLRCSPISGHKSVSWYQQVLGQGPQFIFQYYEKEERGRGNFPDRFSARQFPNYSSELNVNALLLGDSALYLCASSSESGGWDTQYFGPGTRLTVL.

The chain employs TRBV3-1 (or the pseudogene TRBV3-2) and TRBJ2-7; 10 bases are shared with TRBD2. Germline-derived CDR1 and CDR2 are LGHDT and YNNKEL (reference sequence). Trimming cost V 1 base and J 1 base; bases outside gene matches: 1. The CDR3 is 15 amino acids. The CDR3, as DNA: TGTGCCAGCAGCCAAGGACTAGCGGGTTCCTACGAGCAGTACTTC. Translated: CASSQGLAGSYEQYF.

The chain joins TRBV6-5 to TRBJ2-7, with D tentatively TRBD1 (6 bases). Between the trimmed V and J ends, which lost 6 bases and 2 bases, there was a span of 14 bases. CDR3 length: 14 residues. Germline V gene data show CDR1 as MNHEY and CDR2 as SVGAGI. CDR3 in DNA: TGTGCCAGCAGCTACGGGACACAGACCTACGAGCAGTACTTC. Its translation: CASSYGTQTYEQYF.

This chain joins TRBV27 and TRBJ2-7; TRBD1 agrees at 8 bases. This CDR3 has 14 amino acids. The germline V gene encodes CDR1 MNHEY and CDR2 SMNVEV (reference sequence). V was clipped by 4 bases and J by 3 bases; unmatched bases: 5. The CDR3 region has the DNA TGTGCCAGCAGTTCAATGACAGGGGTCTACGAGCAGTACTTC. This gives the protein CASSSMTGVYEQYF.

The sample holds one count of this clone. The V call is TRBV7-2, the J call TRBJ1-2, with D maybe TRBD1 (6 bases). CDR1 SGHTA and CDR2 FQGNSA come from the germline V gene. This CDR3 contains 13 residues. V shed 5 bases and J shed 4 bases, with 11 bases lying between them. DNA of the CDR3: TGTGCCAGCAGCCCCGGACAGACCTATGGCTACACCTTC. It yields the protein CASSPGQTYGYTF.

The DNA for the CDR3 is TGTGCCTGGAGTGTCTCAGGACAGGGGAAAATCCGGAATAGCTCCTATAATTCACCCCTCCACTTT. Translated: CAWSVSGQGKIRNSSYNSPLHF. The chain combines TRBV30 with TRBJ1-6, with 9 bases that match TRBD1. The CDR3 runs 22 residues. Germline V gives CDR1 GTSNPN, CDR2 SVGIG (reference sequence). The V and J ends lost 0 bases and 0 bases, in that order; junction bases with no gene match: 18.

The chain combines TRBV6-6 with TRBJ1-2, with 9 bases matching TRBD1. The length of the CDR3 is 13 residues. The germline V gene encodes CDR1 MNHNY and CDR2 SVGAGI (reference sequence). V lost 7 bases to trimming and J lost 8 bases; unmatched junction nucleotides: 8. In DNA, the CDR3 is TGTGCCAGCACATGGGACAGGGCAGAAGGCTACACCTTC. Translation: CASTWDRAEGYTF.

The V call is TRBV6-5, the J call TRBJ2-2; perhaps TRBD2 as D (5 bases). Deletions cut 7 bases from V and 0 bases from J, with 12 bases between. CDR1 is MNHEY and CDR2 is SVGAGI in the germline V gene. The CDR3 extends over 15 amino acids. The CDR3 DNA reads as TGTGCCAGCACTGCGTTTAGCGCGAACACCGGGGAGCTGTTTTTT. Its protein is CASTAFSANTGELFF.

The genes are TRBV4-2 and TRBJ2-7; 8 positions agree with TRBD2. Germline values: CDR1 LGHNA, CDR2 YNFKEQ. CDR3 size: 19 residues. After removal of 0 bases from V and 5 bases from J, the junction contained 18 bases not matched to a gene. The CDR3 is CASSQDFSGGAGGSDEQYF. As DNA, the CDR3 is TGTGCCAGCAGCCAAGATTTTTCTGGAGGGGCGGGGGGCAGCGACGAGCAGTACTTC.

The chain is built from TRBV27 and TRBJ2-7, with 11 positions matching TRBD2. The CDR3 consists of 16 residues. J was trimmed by 2 bases and V by 4 bases; bases with no gene match: 7. Per germline, CDR1 MNHEY and CDR2 SMNVEV (reference sequence). CDR3 residues: CASSWASGGFPYEQYF. CDR3 bases: TGTGCCAGCAGTTGGGCTAGCGGGGGGTTTCCCTACGAGCAGTACTTC.

The chain combines TRBV14 with TRBJ1-6; unclear D gene. Per germline, CDR1 SGHDN and CDR2 FVKESK. This CDR3 region has 16 residues. The V end lost 1 base, the J end lost 3 bases, and 10 bases lay between the germline ends. CDR3 sequence (DNA): TGTGCCAGCAGCCAAGGGCAGCTAATCTATAATTCACCCCTCCACTTT. Protein product: CASSQGQLIYNSPLHF. Complete variable domain (other parts from reference TRBV14 and TRBJ1-6): EAGVTQFPSHSVIEKGQTVTLRCDPISGHDNLYWYRRVMGKEIKFLLHFVKESKQDESGMPNNRFLAERTGGTYSTLKVQPAELEDSGVYFCASSQGQLIYNSPLHFGNGTRLTVT.

V is TRBV5-8 and J is TRBJ2-1; D unclear. V was clipped by 5 bases and J by 0 bases, with 15 bases between them. The V gene's germline CDR1 is SGHTS and CDR2 YDEGEE. The CDR3 contains 16 residues. The CDR3 region is CASRTPTGVSYNEQFF. DNA of the CDR3: TGTGCCAGCAGAACACCCACTGGGGTCTCCTACAATGAGCAGTTCTTC.

The CDR3 protein is CASSRTGGGYTF. The CDR3 coding sequence is TGTGCCAGCAGTCGCACAGGGGGAGGCTACACCTTC. The chain links TRBV6-2 or TRBV6-3 to TRBJ1-2, with TRBD1 matching 8 bases. CDR1 MNHEY and CDR2 SVGEGT come from the germline V gene. The CDR3 is made up of 12 amino acids. V was pared by 5 bases and J by 8 bases, with 4 bases of the junction left unmatched.

This sequence joins TRBV19 and TRBJ1-1; no firm D call. CDR1 and CDR2 (germline): LNHDA, SQIVND (reference sequence). Deletions cut 7 bases from V and 0 bases from J, with 15 bases between. The CDR3 has 15 residues. As DNA, the CDR3 is TGTGCCAGTAAAGGCACTTCAGGCATGAACACTGAAGCTTTCTTT. Its protein is CASKGTSGMNTEAFF.

The rearrangement uses TRBV19 and TRBJ1-2, with 7 bases matching TRBD1. Per the germline V gene, CDR1 is LNHDA and CDR2 is SQIVND (reference sequence). The CDR3 covers 14 residues. Trimming cost V 5 bases and J 5 bases; bases outside gene matches: 8. The DNA for the CDR3 is TGTGCCAGTAGTGGGGCAGCCAGGGGGTATGGCTACACCTTC. It encodes CASSGAARGYGYTF.

DNA of the CDR3: TGTGCCACACAACTAGGACAGGGCACTGAAGCTTTCTTT. It yields the protein CATQLGQGTEAFF. This chain uses TRBV18 with TRBJ1-1, with 8 nucleotides matching TRBD1. Trimming took 10 bases from V and 4 from J; bases not matched to a gene: 8. The CDR3 is made up of 13 amino acids. CDR1 and CDR2 (germline): KGHSH, LQKENI.

This chain links TRBV5-1 with TRBJ1-2; 7 bases fit TRBD1. CDR1 SGHRS and CDR2 YFSETQ come from the germline V gene. Losses at the gene ends were 2 bases for V and 5 bases for J; bases not matched to a gene: 0. This CDR3 is built from 12 residues. The CDR3 is CASSLQGYGYTF. The CDR3 DNA reads as TGCGCCAGCAGCTTACAGGGGTATGGCTACACCTTC.

The genes are TRBV10-2 and TRBJ1-1; 10 bases map to TRBD1. From germline, CDR1 is WSHSY and CDR2 SAAADI. V dropped 8 bases and J dropped 4; count of bases not matched to a gene: 4. The CDR3 is 13 amino acids. The CDR3 nucleotides are TGCGCCAGCCGGGACAGGGGTAGCACTGAAGCTTTCTTT. Its translation: CASRDRGSTEAFF.